This T cell receptor beta chain was sequenced for a study of immune evolution from preneoplasia to lung adenocarcinoma. Study results and caveats: KRAS-mutant nodules had the highest T cell clonality. Clonality was highest in normal lung, lower in later-stage lesions apparently.

V was shortened by 0 bases and J by 5 bases, with 12 bases between the two germline ends. The CDR3 totals 14 residues. Germline-derived CDR1 and CDR2 are SGHRS and YFSETQ. This table comes from immunoSEQ multiplex PCR, and its TCRdb copy is limited to in-frame clones, with some not included. The sample shows over 5,000 clones, 86% of them seen only once. Comments on this clone: Its target is not known.

The sequence was collected from a person between 50 and 69 years old with lung adenocarcinoma. Source material: FFPE invasive lung adenocarcinoma tissue. The chain uses TRBV5-1 and TRBJ2-7, with D tentatively TRBD1 (7 bases). The CDR3 coding sequence is TGCGCCAGCAGCTTGGCAGGGGGGATCGACGAGCAGTACTTC. Its translation is CASSLAGGIDEQYF.